A selection of T cell receptor beta chains follows, all from one sample in a study of blood T cells in healthy people across ages. TCRdb re-called the 5' RACE reads with MiXCR, one entry per CDR3 protein. The sample records hundreds of thousands of distinct CDR3 sequences, 20% to 30% being singletons. These data were likewise used in another study, on T cells of mothers and their children.

Sequencing used blood. All receptors come from a boy aged 5 to 17 in good health. The CDR3 runs from the conserved cysteine through the conserved F or W. A D gene is named only where the DNA matches it firmly. For some rows the clone size is stated as once, few or many, or as a class when expanded; others skip it.

D gene	V gene	J gene	clone size	CDR3 protein	CDR3 DNA
TRBD2	TRBV7-2	TRBJ2-1	few	CASTLLAGGYNEQFF	TGTGCCAGCACCCTGTTGGCGGGGGGATACAATGAGCAGTTCTTC
-	TRBV7-3	TRBJ2-7	few	CASSLTGGVDEQYF	TGTGCCAGCAGCTTAACGGGGGGCGTCGACGAGCAGTACTTC
TRBD2	TRBV6-5	TRBJ2-1	-	CASSYGLAGADNEQFF	TGTGCCAGCAGTTACGGACTAGCGGGAGCGGATAATGAGCAGTTCTTC
-	TRBV7-6	TRBJ2-2	few	CASSLGGGQNTGELFF	TGTGCCAGCAGCTTAGGGGGGGGGCAGAACACCGGGGAGCTGTTTTTT
-	TRBV11-1	TRBJ2-7	few	CASSSVTGFTNEQYF	TGTGCCAGCAGCTCAGTGACAGGATTTACCAACGAGCAGTACTTC
-	TRBV27	TRBJ2-7	few	CASSPSVGLFIPSLYEQYF	TGTGCCAGCAGTCCCTCGGTCGGCTTATTCATACCTTCTCTCTACGAGCAGTACTTC
-	TRBV7-9	TRBJ2-7	few	CASSDRADYEQYF	TGTGCCAGCAGCGATAGGGCAGACTACGAGCAGTACTTC
TRBD2	TRBV18	TRBJ2-7	-	CASSPTRTSGIYEQYF	TGTGCCAGCTCACCAACAAGGACTAGCGGGATCTACGAGCAGTACTTC
-	TRBV30	TRBJ1-2	few	CAWRGDDYGYTF	TGTGCCTGGAGGGGGGACGACTATGGCTACACCTTC
TRBD1	TRBV18	TRBJ2-1	-	CASSPGTVGNEQFF	TGTGCCAGCTCACCCGGGACAGTCGGCAATGAGCAGTTCTTC
TRBD1	TRBV13	TRBJ1-1	-	CASSFVTTRQGAFF	TGTGCCAGCAGCTTTGTGACTACCCGACAGGGTGCTTTCTTT
TRBD2	TRBV12-3/TRBV12-4	TRBJ2-7	-	CASSSREGGYEQYF	TGTGCCAGCAGTTCCCGGGAGGGGGGATACGAGCAGTACTTC
-	TRBV27	TRBJ1-6	-	CASSLSQGDSPLHF	TGTGCCAGCAGTTTGTCTCAGGGCGATTCACCCCTCCACTTT
TRBD1	TRBV7-9	TRBJ2-7	-	CASSPSTGLYEQYF	TGTGCCAGCAGCCCGTCGACAGGGCTCTACGAGCAGTACTTC
TRBD2	TRBV5-6	TRBJ2-5	few	CASSLMTSGSRRETQYF	TGTGCCAGCAGCCTGATGACTAGCGGGAGTAGGAGGGAGACCCAGTACTTC
-	TRBV7-2	TRBJ1-2	few	CASSLAEGYGYTF	TGTGCCAGCAGCTTAGCAGAGGGCTATGGCTACACCTTC
-	TRBV28	TRBJ2-5	-	CASSFPISVKETQYF	TGTGCCAGCAGTTTCCCGATCTCGGTAAAAGAGACCCAGTACTTC
-	TRBV10-3	TRBJ1-5	-	CAISGQDSNQPQHF	TGTGCCATCAGTGGACAGGATAGCAATCAGCCCCAGCATTTT
TRBD2	TRBV11-2	TRBJ2-3	once	CASSPSSGGPFYTQYF	TGTGCCAGCAGCCCTTCTAGCGGGGGCCCTTTTTATACGCAGTATTTT
-	TRBV7-2	TRBJ1-1	few	CASSLALMREAFF	TGTGCCAGCAGCTTAGCGTTGATGCGTGAAGCTTTCTTT
-	TRBV19	TRBJ1-1	-	CASSSGLRNTEAFF	TGTGCCAGTAGTTCGGGACTTCGGAACACTGAAGCTTTCTTT
-	TRBV29-1	TRBJ1-1	-	CSGGSQVAEAFF	TGCAGCGGGGGGAGTCAGGTTGCTGAAGCTTTCTTT
TRBD2	TRBV7-2	TRBJ2-7	few	CASSSTSDSYEQYF	TGTGCCAGCAGTTCGACTAGCGACTCCTACGAGCAGTACTTC
-	TRBV7-8	TRBJ1-5	-	CASSLAHGGAGDSNQPQHF	TGTGCCAGCAGCTTAGCGCACGGGGGCGCCGGGGATAGCAATCAGCCCCAGCATTTT
TRBD1	TRBV6-4	TRBJ1-2	few	CASSDGDRGSGYTF	TGTGCCAGCAGTGACGGCGACAGGGGTAGCGGCTACACCTTC
-	TRBV2	TRBJ1-5	-	CASRRRFHQPQHF	TGTGCCAGCAGGCGGCGGTTCCATCAGCCCCAGCATTTT
-	TRBV6-5	TRBJ1-6	-	CASSYSPGGGNNSPLHF	TGTGCCAGCAGTTACTCCCCGGGAGGGGGTAATAATTCACCCCTCCACTTT
-	TRBV29-1	TRBJ2-7	many	CSVVIGEQYF	TGCAGCGTTGTGATAGGTGAGCAGTACTTC
TRBD1	TRBV12-3/TRBV12-4	TRBJ1-1	-	CSITTQGPTEAFF	TGTTCCATTACGACACAGGGGCCTACTGAAGCTTTCTTT
TRBD1	TRBV29-1	TRBJ2-1	-	CSARDSLWNEQFF	TGCAGCGCAAGGGACAGTTTATGGAATGAGCAGTTCTTC
-	TRBV15	TRBJ2-4	-	CATSRLIPRALGDIQYF	TGTGCCACCAGCAGATTGATCCCTCGGGCCCTAGGGGACATTCAGTACTTC
TRBD2	TRBV7-9	TRBJ2-1	-	CASTTFGLAGVGDNEQFF	TGTGCCAGCACCACTTTTGGACTAGCGGGAGTTGGGGACAATGAGCAGTTCTTC
-	TRBV12-3/TRBV12-4	TRBJ2-1	-	CASSFLGLQSSYNEQFF	TGTGCCAGCAGCTTTCTGGGGCTGCAGAGCTCCTACAATGAGCAGTTCTTC
-	TRBV28	TRBJ1-5	few	CASSPAVGSPNQPQHF	TGTGCCAGCAGCCCCGCGGTAGGGTCCCCCAATCAGCCCCAGCATTTT
TRBD1	TRBV24-1	TRBJ2-1	-	CATRGDSYNEQFF	TGTGCCACCAGGGGGGACAGTTACAATGAGCAGTTCTTC
TRBD2	TRBV28	TRBJ2-7	-	CATSQVTSGSSSSGEQYF	TGTGCCACCAGCCAGGTGACTAGCGGGAGTTCCTCCTCGGGCGAGCAGTACTTC
TRBD1	TRBV7-7	TRBJ2-7	-	CASSSTRKGASGEQYF	TGTGCTAGCAGCTCTACTCGGAAGGGGGCATCCGGCGAGCAGTACTTC
-	TRBV7-2	TRBJ2-7	few	CASSPGYSYEQYF	TGTGCCAGCAGCCCTGGCTATTCCTACGAGCAGTACTTC
TRBD2	TRBV27	TRBJ2-5	few	CASSAAAGGQETQYF	TGTGCCAGCAGCGCCGCAGCGGGGGGGCAAGAGACCCAGTACTTC
-	TRBV14	TRBJ2-1	few	CASSQGVGSYNEQFF	TGTGCCAGCAGCCAAGGGGTAGGCTCCTACAATGAGCAGTTCTTC
-	TRBV6-2/TRBV6-3	TRBJ1-1	-	CASTQGGREAFF	TGTGCCAGCACCCAAGGGGGGAGAGAAGCTTTCTTT
-	TRBV7-2	TRBJ2-1	large	CASSVDSGPYNEQFF	TGTGCCAGCAGCGTAGACAGTGGACCATACAATGAGCAGTTCTTC
TRBD1	TRBV29-1	TRBJ1-1	-	CSVRQGDTEAFF	TGCAGCGTAAGACAGGGGGACACTGAAGCTTTCTTT
-	TRBV12-3/TRBV12-4	TRBJ2-1	-	CASSFPGGNEQFF	TGTGCCAGCAGTTTCCCAGGGGGGAATGAGCAGTTCTTC
-	TRBV20-1	TRBJ1-1	few	CSARADSNTEAFF	TGCAGTGCTAGAGCCGATAGTAACACTGAAGCTTTCTTT
-	TRBV2	TRBJ1-6	-	CASSAPGDASSYNSPLHF	TGTGCCAGCAGCGCCCCCGGGGACGCGAGCTCCTATAATTCACCCCTCCACTTT
-	TRBV12-3/TRBV12-4	TRBJ2-2	few	CASRFGAPLPRHTGELFF	TGTGCCAGCCGTTTTGGGGCACCCCTACCGCGTCACACCGGGGAGCTGTTTTTT
-	TRBV12-3/TRBV12-4	TRBJ2-5	few	CASTRKVQTQYF	TGTGCCAGCACCAGAAAGGTGCAGACCCAGTACTTC
-	TRBV7-8	TRBJ2-7	-	CASSLRRERSYEQYF	TGTGCCAGCAGCTTAAGACGGGAGCGCTCCTACGAGCAGTACTTC
-	TRBV5-1	TRBJ2-1	-	CASSGEDSEDNERFF	TGCGCCAGCAGCGGAGAAGATTCAGAGGACAATGAGCGGTTCTTC
-	TRBV7-8	TRBJ1-1	few	CASSHPGDEAFF	TGTGCCAGCAGCCACCCAGGGGATGAAGCTTTCTTT
TRBD2	TRBV4-3	TRBJ2-3	few	CASSLTSGARKDTQYF	TGCGCCAGCAGCCTGACTAGCGGAGCACGTAAAGATACGCAGTATTTT
-	TRBV28	TRBJ2-7	few	CASSLIPGLYEQYF	TGTGCCAGCAGTTTAATTCCAGGGCTCTACGAGCAGTACTTC
TRBD2	TRBV12-3/TRBV12-4	TRBJ2-7	-	CASSLRREAPDEQYF	TGTGCCAGCAGTTTAAGGCGGGAGGCCCCTGACGAGCAGTACTTC
-	TRBV29-1	TRBJ2-1	-	CSVERGEQFF	TGCAGCGTTGAAAGGGGTGAGCAGTTCTTC
TRBD1	TRBV28	TRBJ1-2	-	CANSSSLGTGFLDGYTF	TGTGCCAACAGTTCATCTTTAGGGACAGGTTTTTTGGATGGCTACACCTTC
TRBD1	TRBV15	TRBJ2-5	few	CATSRRVTGEETQYF	TGTGCCACCAGCAGACGCGTGACAGGGGAAGAGACCCAGTACTTC
-	TRBV27	TRBJ1-5	few	CASSLVAYSNQPQHF	TGTGCCAGCAGTTTAGTTGCCTATAGCAATCAGCCCCAGCATTTT
-	TRBV28	TRBJ2-5	-	CASHRLGSWETQYF	TGTGCCAGCCACCGCCTGGGCTCTTGGGAGACCCAGTACTTC